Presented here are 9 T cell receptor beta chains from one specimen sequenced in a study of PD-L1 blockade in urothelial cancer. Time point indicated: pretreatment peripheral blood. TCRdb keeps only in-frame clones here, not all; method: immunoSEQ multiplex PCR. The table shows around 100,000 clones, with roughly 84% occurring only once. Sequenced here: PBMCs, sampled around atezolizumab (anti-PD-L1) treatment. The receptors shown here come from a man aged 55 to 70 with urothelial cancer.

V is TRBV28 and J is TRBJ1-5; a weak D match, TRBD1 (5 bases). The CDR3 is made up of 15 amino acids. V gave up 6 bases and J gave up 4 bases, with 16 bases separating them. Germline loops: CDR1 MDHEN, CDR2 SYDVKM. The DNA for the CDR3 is TGTGCCAGCAGACGCCAGGGAGGGGAAAATCAGCCCCAGCATTTT. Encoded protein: CASRRQGGENQPQHF. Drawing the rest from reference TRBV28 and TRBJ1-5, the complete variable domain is DVKVTQSSRYLVKRTGEKVFLECVQDMDHENMFWYRQDPGLGLRLIYFSYDVKMKEKGDIPEGYSVSREKKERFSLILESASTNQTSMYLCASRRQGGENQPQHFGDGTRLSIL.

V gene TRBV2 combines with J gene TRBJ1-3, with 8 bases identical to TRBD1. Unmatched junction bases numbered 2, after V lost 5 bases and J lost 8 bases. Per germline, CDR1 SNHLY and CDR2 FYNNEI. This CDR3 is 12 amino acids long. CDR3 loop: CASSLTGDTIYF. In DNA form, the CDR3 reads TGTGCCAGCAGTTTGACAGGGGACACCATATATTTT. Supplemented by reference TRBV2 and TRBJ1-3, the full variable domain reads EPEVTQTPSHQVTQMGQEVILRCVPISNHLYFYWYRQILGQKVEFLVSFYNNEISEKSEIFDDQFSVERPDGSNFTLKIRSTKLEDSAMYFCASSLTGDTIYFGEGSWLTVV.

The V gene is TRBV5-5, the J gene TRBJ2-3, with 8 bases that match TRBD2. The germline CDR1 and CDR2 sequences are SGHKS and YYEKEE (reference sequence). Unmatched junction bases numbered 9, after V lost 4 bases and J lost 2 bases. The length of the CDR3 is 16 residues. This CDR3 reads CASSLAAGVYTDTQYF. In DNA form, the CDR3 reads TGTGCCAGCAGCCTAGCAGCGGGGGTGTACACAGATACGCAGTATTTT.

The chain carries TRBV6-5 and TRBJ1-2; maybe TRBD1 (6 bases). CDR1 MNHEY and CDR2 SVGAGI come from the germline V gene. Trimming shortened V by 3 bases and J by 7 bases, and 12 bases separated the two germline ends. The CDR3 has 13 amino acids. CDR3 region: CASSYLQGVGYTF. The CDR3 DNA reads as TGTGCCAGCAGTTATTTACAGGGAGTTGGCTACACCTTC.

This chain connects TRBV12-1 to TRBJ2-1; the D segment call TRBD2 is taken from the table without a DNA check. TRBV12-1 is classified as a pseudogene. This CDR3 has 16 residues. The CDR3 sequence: CASSCLRLAVYNEQFF. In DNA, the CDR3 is TGTGCCAGCAGCTGCCTACGACTAGCGGTGTACAATGAGCAGTTCTTC.

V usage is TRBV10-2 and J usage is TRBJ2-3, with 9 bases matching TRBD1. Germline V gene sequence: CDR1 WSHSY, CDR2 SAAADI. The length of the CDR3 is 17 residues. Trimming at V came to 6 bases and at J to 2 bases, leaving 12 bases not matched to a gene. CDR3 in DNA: TGCGCCAGCAGCGGGCGACAGGGGGGATCAAACACAGATACGCAGTATTTT. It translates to CASSGRQGGSNTDTQYF.

CDR3: CAWSQTSGRGTGELFF. The CDR3 DNA sequence: TGTGCCTGGAGCCAGACTAGCGGGAGAGGGACCGGGGAGCTGTTTTTT. The chain recombines TRBV30 with TRBJ2-2; 12 nucleotides line up with TRBD2. The germline V gene encodes CDR1 GTSNPN and CDR2 SVGIG (reference sequence). This CDR3 spans 16 amino acids. V lost 3 bases and J lost 5; bases outside the gene matches: 7.

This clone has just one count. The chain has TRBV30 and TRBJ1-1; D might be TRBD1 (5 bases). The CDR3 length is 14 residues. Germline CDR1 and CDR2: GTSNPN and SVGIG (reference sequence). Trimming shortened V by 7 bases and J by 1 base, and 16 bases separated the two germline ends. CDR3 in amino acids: CALGEGLGNTEAFF. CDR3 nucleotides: TGTGCCTTAGGGGAGGGTTTGGGGAACACTGAAGCTTTCTTT.

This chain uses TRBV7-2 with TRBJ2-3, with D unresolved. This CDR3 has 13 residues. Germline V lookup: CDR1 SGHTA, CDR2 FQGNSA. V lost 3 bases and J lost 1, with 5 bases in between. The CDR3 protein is CASSFLRTDTQYF. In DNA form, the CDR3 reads TGTGCCAGCAGCTTTCTTCGCACAGATACGCAGTATTTT.